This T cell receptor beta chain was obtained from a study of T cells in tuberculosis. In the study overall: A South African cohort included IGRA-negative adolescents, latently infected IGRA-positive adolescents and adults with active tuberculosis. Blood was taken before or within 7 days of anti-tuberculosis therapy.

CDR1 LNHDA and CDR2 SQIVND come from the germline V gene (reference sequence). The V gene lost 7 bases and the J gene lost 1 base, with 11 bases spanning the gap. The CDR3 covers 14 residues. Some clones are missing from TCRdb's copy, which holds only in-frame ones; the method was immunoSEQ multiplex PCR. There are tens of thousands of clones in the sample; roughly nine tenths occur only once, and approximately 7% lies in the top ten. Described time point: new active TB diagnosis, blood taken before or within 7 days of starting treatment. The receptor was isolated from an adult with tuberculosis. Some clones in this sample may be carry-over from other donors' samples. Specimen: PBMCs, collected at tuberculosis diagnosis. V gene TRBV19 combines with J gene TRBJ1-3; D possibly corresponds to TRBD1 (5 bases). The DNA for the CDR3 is TGTGCCAGTACCCCAGGGAGGTCTGGAAACACCATATATTTT. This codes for CASTPGRSGNTIYF.